This entry is about one TCR beta chain. What it recognizes is unknown. The data stem from a study of OX40 agonist ivuxolimab in advanced cancers. Study-wide findings and caveats: Compared with CD4+, CD8+ T cells on average had more expanded clones.

Sequencing used immunoSEQ multiplex PCR; TCRdb keeps in-frame clones, though not all of them. The repertoire holds about 15,000 clones, about 60% seen once, with around 7.7% in the top ten. J gave up 4 bases and V 3 bases, and 7 bases lay outside the gene matches. Germline V gene lookup returns CDR1 SGDLS and CDR2 YYNGEE. The CDR3 sequence is 15 residues long. This sequence was found in an adult with an advanced solid tumor such as melanoma, head and neck, liver or kidney cancer. The chain is built from TRBV9 and TRBJ2-1, with 7 bases identical to TRBD1. The sample consisted of CD4+ or CD8+ T cells sorted from blood, taken in a trial of the OX40 agonist ivuxolimab. CDR3 DNA: TGTGCCAGCAGCGCGTCCGGGACAGCTTACAATGAGCAGTTCTTC. The encoded protein is CASSASGTAYNEQFF.